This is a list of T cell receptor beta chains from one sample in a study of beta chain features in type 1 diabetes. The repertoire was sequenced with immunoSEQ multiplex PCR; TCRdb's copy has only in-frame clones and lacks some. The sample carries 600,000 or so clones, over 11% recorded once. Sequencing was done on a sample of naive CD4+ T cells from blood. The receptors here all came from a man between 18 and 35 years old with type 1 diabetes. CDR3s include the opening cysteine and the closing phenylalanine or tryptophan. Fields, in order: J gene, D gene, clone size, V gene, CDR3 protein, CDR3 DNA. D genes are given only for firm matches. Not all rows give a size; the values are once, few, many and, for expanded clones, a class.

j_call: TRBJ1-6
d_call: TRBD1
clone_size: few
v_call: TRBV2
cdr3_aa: CASSGRQGGSPLHF
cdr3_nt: TGTGCCAGCAGCGGGAGACAGGGCGGATCACCCCTCCACTTT

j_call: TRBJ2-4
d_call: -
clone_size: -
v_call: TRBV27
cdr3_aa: CASSPLEVPYKNIQYF
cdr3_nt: TGTGCCAGCAGTCCCCTGGAAGTCCCCTACAAAAACATTCAGTACTTC

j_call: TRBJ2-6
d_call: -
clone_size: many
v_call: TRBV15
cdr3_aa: CATSRDRNSGANVLTF
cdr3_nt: TGTGCCACCAGCAGAGACAGAAACTCTGGGGCCAACGTCCTGACTTTC

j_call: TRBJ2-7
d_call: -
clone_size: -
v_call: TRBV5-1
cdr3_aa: CASSLATGYSYEQYF
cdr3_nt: TGCGCCAGCAGCTTGGCAACAGGCTACTCCTACGAGCAGTACTTC

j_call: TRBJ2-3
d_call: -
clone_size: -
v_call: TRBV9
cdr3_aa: CASSVAPRIGSDTQYF
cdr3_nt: TGTGCCAGCAGCGTAGCTCCTAGAATCGGCTCAGATACGCAGTATTTT

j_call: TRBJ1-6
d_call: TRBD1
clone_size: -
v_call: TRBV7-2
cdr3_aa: CASSWGATGDSPLHF
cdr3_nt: TGTGCCAGCAGCTGGGGGGCTACAGGGGATTCACCCCTCCACTTT

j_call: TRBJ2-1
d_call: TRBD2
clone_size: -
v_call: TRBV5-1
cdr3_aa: CASSFPLAGVPNEQFF
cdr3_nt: TGCGCCAGCAGCTTTCCCCTAGCGGGAGTGCCCAATGAGCAGTTCTTC

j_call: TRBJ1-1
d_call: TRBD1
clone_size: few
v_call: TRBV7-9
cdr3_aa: CASSEGQGNTEAFF
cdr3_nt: TGTGCCAGCAGCGAGGGACAGGGGAACACTGAAGCTTTCTTT

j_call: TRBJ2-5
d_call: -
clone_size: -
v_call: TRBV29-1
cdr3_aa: CSVRLGETQYF
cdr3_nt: TGCAGCGTTAGACTCGGGGAGACCCAGTACTTC

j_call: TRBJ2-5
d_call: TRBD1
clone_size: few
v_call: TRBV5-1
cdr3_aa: CASKQPGTGGQAAQYF
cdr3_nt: TGCGCCAGCAAACAACCCGGGACAGGCGGACAAGCGGCCCAGTACTTC

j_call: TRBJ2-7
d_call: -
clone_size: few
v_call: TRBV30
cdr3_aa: CAWMGGYEQYF
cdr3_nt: TGTGCCTGGATGGGCGGTTACGAGCAGTACTTC

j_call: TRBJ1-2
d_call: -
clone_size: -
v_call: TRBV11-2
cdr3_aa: CASSLGGSRGYTF
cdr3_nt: TGTGCCAGCAGCTTAGGCGGGTCTCGAGGCTACACCTTC

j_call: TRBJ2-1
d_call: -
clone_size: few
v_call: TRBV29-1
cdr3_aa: CSAIGENEQFF
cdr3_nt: TGCAGCGCCATAGGGGAGAATGAGCAGTTCTTC

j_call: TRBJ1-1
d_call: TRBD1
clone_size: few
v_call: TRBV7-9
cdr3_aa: CASSSRTGRVRTEAFF
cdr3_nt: TGTGCCAGCAGCTCAAGGACAGGGAGGGTGAGGACTGAAGCTTTCTTT

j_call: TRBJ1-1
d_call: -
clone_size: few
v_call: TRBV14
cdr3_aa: CASSLPRTAMGTEAFF
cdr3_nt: TGTGCCAGCAGCCTCCCACGGACAGCTATGGGAACTGAAGCTTTCTTT

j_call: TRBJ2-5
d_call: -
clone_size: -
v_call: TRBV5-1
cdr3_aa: CASSQGTPLGETQYF
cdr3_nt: TGCGCCAGCAGCCAGGGGACACCGCTCGGGGAGACCCAGTACTTC

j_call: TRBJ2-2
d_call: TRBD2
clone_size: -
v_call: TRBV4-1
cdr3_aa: CASSQDRLAVTGELFF
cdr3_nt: TGCGCCAGCAGCCAAGATAGACTAGCGGTCACCGGGGAGCTGTTTTTT